The rows below give T cell receptor beta chains drawn from one sample of a study of pediatric ulcerative colitis. Repertoires were generated with immunoSEQ multiplex PCR, while TCRdb's copy carries only in-frame clones and drops some. The table records fewer than 20,000 clones, about 80% of them present only once. Sequencing input: gut tissue. These receptors all come from a boy between 10 and 17 years old who was a control in a study of pediatric ulcerative colitis. Each CDR3 is given with its conserved first and last residue. A D gene is named only where the DNA matches it firmly. A row's size may be missing; if present it is once, few, many or a size class.

TRBD2,TRBV4-1,.,TRBJ2-2,CASSQAWGGTNTGELFF,TGCGCCAGCAGCCAGGCCTGGGGAGGGACGAACACCGGGGAGCTGTTTTTT
.,TRBV18,.,TRBJ1-1,CASSPFAGRVGTEAFF,TGTGCCAGCTCACCATTTGCAGGGAGGGTCGGAACTGAAGCTTTCTTT
.,TRBV5-1,.,TRBJ1-6,CASSIQNFNSPLHF,TGCGCCAGCAGCATACAGAATTTTAATTCACCCCTCCACTTT
TRBD1,TRBV27,.,TRBJ2-1,CASSLRTGLKTSYNEQFF,TGTGCCAGCAGTTTAAGGACAGGCCTAAAAACTTCCTACAATGAGCAGTTCTTC
.,TRBV21-1,once,TRBJ2-7,CASSPQTGISIYEQYF,TGTGCCAGCAGCCCCCAGACAGGGATAAGCATCTACGAGCAGTACTTC
.,TRBV6-1,.,TRBJ1-1,CASSLHGGVTEAFF,TGTGCCAGCAGCCTGCACGGGGGGGTCACTGAAGCTTTCTTT
.,TRBV5-1,.,TRBJ2-7,CASSLDGADDEQYF,TGCGCCAGCAGCTTGGACGGGGCAGACGATGAGCAGTACTTC
.,TRBV4-1,.,TRBJ2-7,CASSQERTIAYEQYF,TGCGCCAGCAGCCAAGAACGGACCATTGCCTACGAGCAGTACTTC
.,TRBV27,.,TRBJ1-2,CASSPAWGEGYTF,TGTGCCAGCAGTCCGGCCTGGGGTGAGGGCTACACCTTC
.,TRBV11-3,.,TRBJ2-1,CASSPDTSGEQFF,TGTGCCAGCAGCCCTGATACCTCAGGTGAGCAGTTCTTC
.,TRBV9,.,TRBJ2-3,CASNSGTSTDTQYF,TGTGCCAGCAATTCGGGGACTAGCACAGATACGCAGTATTTT
.,TRBV5-3,.,TRBJ1-5,CARSMDTPNQPQHF,TGTGCCAGAAGCATGGACACGCCGAATCAGCCCCAGCATTTT
.,TRBV10-1,once,TRBJ2-3,CASSEIPRGTQYF,TGCGCCAGCAGTGAAATCCCTCGAGGTACGCAGTATTTT
TRBD1,TRBV7-3,.,TRBJ2-1,CASSPGTGNNEQFF,TGTGCCAGCAGCCCCGGGACAGGGAACAATGAGCAGTTCTTC
TRBD2,TRBV28,.,TRBJ2-1,CASSPGTRVNEQFF,TGTGCCAGCAGCCCAGGGACTAGAGTCAATGAGCAGTTCTTC
TRBD2,TRBV19,.,TRBJ2-1,CASSRYLLAGGPGNEQFF,TGTGCCAGTAGCAGGTATCTACTAGCGGGAGGGCCGGGCAATGAGCAGTTCTTC
TRBD2,TRBV11-2,.,TRBJ2-1,CASSLGLAGANEQFF,TGTGCCAGCAGCTTAGGCCTAGCGGGGGCCAATGAGCAGTTCTTC
TRBD1,TRBV5-8,.,TRBJ2-1,CASRRDRGDEQFF,TGTGCCAGCAGGCGAGACAGGGGAGATGAGCAGTTCTTC
TRBD2,TRBV2,.,TRBJ2-7,CASSSSGNPYEQYF,TGTGCCAGCAGTTCTAGCGGGAACCCCTACGAGCAGTACTTC
.,TRBV18,.,TRBJ1-5,CASSPQGQSQPQHF,TGTGCCAGCTCACCACAGGGTCAAAGTCAGCCCCAGCATTTT
.,TRBV7-2,.,TRBJ2-1,CASSFRRFGHNEQFF,TGTGCCAGCAGCTTTCGCCGCTTCGGTCACAATGAGCAGTTCTTC
TRBD1,TRBV7-9,.,TRBJ2-3,CASSSIDRGKDTQYF,TGTGCCAGCAGCTCTATTGACAGGGGAAAAGATACGCAGTATTTT
TRBD1,TRBV18,.,TRBJ2-2,CASSPNGQGSSGELFF,TGTGCCAGCTCACCTAATGGACAGGGATCGTCCGGGGAGCTGTTTTTT
.,TRBV28,.,TRBJ1-5,CASSPRTAGQPQHF,TGTGCCAGCAGCCCCCGGACAGCGGGGCAGCCCCAGCATTTT
.,TRBV6-6,.,TRBJ2-3,CASSYSRGSTDTQYF,TGTGCCAGCAGTTACTCTCGGGGAAGCACAGATACGCAGTATTTT
.,TRBV19,.,TRBJ2-2,CASHSRHITGELFF,TGTGCCAGTCATTCAAGGCATATCACCGGGGAGCTGTTTTTT
.,TRBV30,.,TRBJ2-1,CAGQTLSSYNEQFF,TGTGCCGGGCAAACCTTAAGCTCCTACAATGAGCAGTTCTTC
TRBD1,TRBV25-1,.,TRBJ1-1,CASSDVPGQAEAFF,TGTGCCAGCAGTGACGTCCCGGGACAGGCTGAAGCTTTCTTT
TRBD1,TRBV4-1,.,TRBJ1-1,CASSRDRGADTEAFF,TGCGCCAGCAGCCGCGACAGGGGGGCGGACACTGAAGCTTTCTTT
TRBD1,TRBV4-3,.,TRBJ1-1,CASSLFQGAMTEAFF,TGCGCCAGCAGCCTGTTTCAGGGGGCGATGACTGAAGCTTTCTTT
.,TRBV7-7,once,TRBJ2-3,CASSPWGNPSTDTQYF,TGTGCCAGCAGCCCTTGGGGTAATCCTAGCACAGATACGCAGTATTTT
.,TRBV19,once,TRBJ2-2,CASTDRTVITGELFF,TGTGCCAGTACCGATCGGACAGTAATCACCGGGGAGCTGTTTTTT
TRBD2,TRBV25-1,.,TRBJ2-5,CASSNPGGKETQYF,TGTGCCAGCAGTAATCCCGGGGGGAAAGAGACCCAGTACTTC
.,TRBV7-8,.,TRBJ2-7,CASSLASEDEQYF,TGTGCCAGCAGCTTAGCGTCAGAAGACGAGCAGTACTTC
TRBD1,TRBV27,.,TRBJ2-7,CASSLKGQGSYEQYF,TGTGCCAGCAGTTTAAAAGGACAGGGCTCCTACGAGCAGTACTTC
.,TRBV4-1,.,TRBJ1-1,CASSLLAVNTEAFF,TGCGCCAGCAGCCTGTTGGCCGTGAACACTGAAGCTTTCTTT
TRBD2,TRBV11-2,once,TRBJ2-3,CASSLDGGSQNTQYF,TGTGCCAGCAGCTTGGACGGGGGGTCCCAAAATACGCAGTATTTT
TRBD2,TRBV5-5,once,TRBJ2-1,CASSRTSLSYNEQFF,TGTGCCAGCAGCCGGACTAGTCTCTCCTACAATGAGCAGTTCTTC
.,TRBV2,.,TRBJ2-3,CASIPDTSTDTQYF,TGTGCCAGCATTCCGGACACGAGCACAGATACGCAGTATTTT
TRBD1,TRBV4-1,.,TRBJ1-2,CASSQGQGDGYTF,TGCGCCAGCAGCCAGGGACAGGGTGATGGCTACACCTTC
TRBD1,TRBV6-6,.,TRBJ2-7,CASIPGQGVYEQYF,TGTGCCAGCATTCCGGGACAGGGGGTCTACGAGCAGTACTTC
.,TRBV7-2,.,TRBJ1-2,CASSSPGVQRDNGYTF,TGTGCCAGCAGCTCCCCTGGGGTACAAAGAGACAATGGCTACACCTTC
.,TRBV5-1,once,TRBJ1-6,CASSLEGGDNSPLHF,TGCGCCAGCAGCTTGGAAGGCGGTGACAATTCACCCCTCCACTTT
.,TRBV4-3,.,TRBJ2-7,CASSQDWVLKGAYEQYF,TGCGCCAGCAGCCAAGATTGGGTCCTCAAAGGGGCATACGAGCAGTACTTC
.,TRBV19,.,TRBJ1-2,CASFARVYGYTF,TGTGCCAGTTTCGCACGGGTCTATGGCTACACCTTC
.,TRBV11-2,.,TRBJ1-1,CASSLDTMNTEAFF,TGTGCCAGCAGCTTAGACACGATGAACACTGAAGCTTTCTTT
.,TRBV9,.,TRBJ1-4,CASSENPTNEKLFF,TGTGCCAGCAGCGAGAACCCAACTAATGAAAAACTGTTTTTT